In this sample, the clone carrying this TCR beta chain turned up many times. Its antigen is unknown. This sample was taken from a study of T cells in Graves' hyperthyroidism and ophthalmopathy. Whole-study results and caveats: Within blood appeared most thyroid clonotypes that had expanded above 0.001.

TCR beta CDR3 regions were amplified from RNA transcripts. The TCR CDR3 was amplified in a first-round RT-PCR using the HTBI primer set. TCRdb reanalysed the multiplex PCR reads using MiXCR and keeps one entry per CDR3 protein. This table holds about 410,000 distinct CDR3 sequences, approximately 15% found once. Inclusion characteristics of ophthalmopathy patients comprised a Clinical Activity Score of at least 3, a NOSPECS grade of at least 4, and duration under 3 months. Patients showing uncontrolled infection, other autoimmune disease, pregnancy or lactation were ineligible. PBMCs were derived from about 10 ml fresh peripheral blood. V was pared by 3 bases and J by 2 bases, with 7 bases of the junction left unmatched. This CDR3 has 16 residues.

This chain uses TRBV12-3 or TRBV12-4 with TRBJ2-3; 8 nucleotides align to TRBD2. Input material: blood. This receptor was taken from a young man with Graves' ophthalmopathy. The CDR3 bases are TGTGCCAGCAGTTTTATCCCTGGACTAGCCACAGATACGCAGTATTTT. Its translation is CASSFIPGLATDTQYF.